This entry lists 15 T cell receptor beta chains sequenced from one sample in a study of T cells in Graves' hyperthyroidism and ophthalmopathy. Using RNA transcripts as the source, TCR beta CDR3 regions were amplified. The primer set for the first-round RT-PCR of the TCR CDR3 was HTBI. TCRdb re-derived calls from the multiplex PCR reads in MiXCR, one entry per CDR3 protein. The table has 300,000 to 350,000 distinct CDR3 sequences, roughly 21% seen once. The sample was blood. All receptors derive from a woman in her forties or fifties with Graves' hyperthyroidism.

This CDR3 reads CASSPQGDYEQYF. CDR3 nucleotides: TGTGCCAGCTCACCACAAGGGGATTACGAGCAGTACTTC. V is TRBV18 and J is TRBJ2-7; perhaps TRBD1 as D (5 bases). V was cut by 1 base and J by 4 bases, with 8 bases left in between. This CDR3 contains 13 residues. Germline lookup yields CDR1 KGHSH and CDR2 LQKENI.

There are many counts of this clonotype. The chain joins TRBV7-6 to TRBJ2-1, with 10 bases fitting TRBD1. Germline loops: CDR1 SGHVS, CDR2 FNYEAQ. Trimming took 3 bases from V and 9 from J; bases not matched to a gene: 5. This CDR3 comprises 14 residues. CDR3 protein: CASSLSDRGAEQFF. The CDR3 nucleotides read TGTGCCAGCAGCTTGTCGGACAGGGGGGCTGAGCAGTTCTTC.

The gene calls are TRBV5-1 and TRBJ1-3; the D gene is possibly TRBD1 (5 bases). The V end was cut by 4 bases, the J end by 0 bases, with 14 bases between. CDR1 is SGHRS and CDR2 is YFSETQ in the germline V gene. The CDR3 spans 16 residues. CDR3 protein: CASSGGRSSSGNTIYF. The DNA of the CDR3 is TGCGCCAGCAGCGGGGGACGTTCGAGCTCTGGAAACACCATATATTTT. The variable domain in full, with the rest retrieved from reference TRBV5-1 and TRBJ1-3, is KAGVTQTPRYLIKTRGQQVTLSCSPISGHRSVSWYQQTPGQGLQFLFEYFSETQRNKGNFPGRFSGRQFSNSRSEMNVSTLELGDSALYLCASSGGRSSSGNTIYFGEGSWLTVV.

This clonotype was detected only a few times. The chain uses TRBV6-1 and TRBJ2-3, with TRBD2 matching 12 bases. This CDR3 spans 17 amino acids. The germline V gene encodes CDR1 MNHNS and CDR2 SASEGT. Trimming removed 2 bases from V and 4 bases from J; junction bases left unmatched: 7. CDR3 in amino acids: CASSEYLASGGADTQYF. The CDR3 DNA reads as TGTGCCAGCAGTGAATATTTGGCTAGCGGGGGGGCAGATACGCAGTATTTT.

This chain uses TRBV28 with TRBJ2-7; D assignment may be TRBD1 or TRBD2 (6 bases each). Between the trimmed V and J ends, which lost 5 bases and 1 base, there was a span of 18 bases. CDR1 MDHEN and CDR2 SYDVKM come from the germline V gene. This CDR3 region has 16 residues. The CDR3 region has the DNA TGTGCCAGCAGTACCCCGGGGGCAGGGCTGTCCTACGAGCAGTACTTC. Translating gives CASSTPGAGLSYEQYF.

This rearrangement joins TRBV6-1 to TRBJ1-2, with 9 bases matching TRBD1. In germline, CDR1 is MNHNS, CDR2 SASEGT. The CDR3 sequence is 16 residues long. V was pared by 6 bases and J by 1 base, with 9 bases of the junction left unmatched. The CDR3 here is CASSAGQGTFNYGYTF. The CDR3 nucleotides read TGTGCCAGCAGCGCGGGACAGGGAACTTTTAACTATGGCTACACCTTC.

This clonotype appeared many times. The chain carries TRBV30 and TRBJ1-1, with TRBD1 matching 8 bases. Germline trimming cut 4 bases from V and 5 bases from J; bases unmatched to any gene: 9. The CDR3 loop spans 14 amino acids. The germline V gene encodes CDR1 GTSNPN and CDR2 SVGIG (reference sequence). CDR3 in DNA: TGTGCCTGGAACGTACAGGGGGTCCGGACTGAAGCTTTCTTT. Its translation: CAWNVQGVRTEAFF.

This clonotype was detected many times. CDR3 residues: CSAGQGAGETQYF. CDR3 sequence (DNA): TGCAGCGCCGGACAGGGGGCTGGGGAGACCCAGTACTTC. The chain is built from TRBV20-1 and TRBJ2-5; TRBD1 agrees at 11 bases. The length of the CDR3 is 13 residues. From germline, CDR1 is DFQATT and CDR2 SNEGSKA (reference sequence).

The chain is built from TRBV18 and TRBJ1-1; 10 bases line up with TRBD1. Germline assignment: CDR1 KGHSH and CDR2 LQKENI. There are 14 residues in the CDR3. Germline trimming cut 2 bases from V and 3 bases from J; bases unmatched to any gene: 0. The CDR3: CASSPGTGDTEAFF. For the CDR3, the DNA is TGTGCCAGCTCACCAGGGACAGGGGACACTGAAGCTTTCTTT. Variable domain in full (rest from reference TRBV18 and TRBJ1-1): NAGVMQNPRHLVRRRGQEARLRCSPMKGHSHVYWYRQLPEEGLKFMVYLQKENIIDESGMPKERFSAEFPKEGPSILRIQQVVRGDSAAYFCASSPGTGDTEAFFGQGTRLTVV.

This clonotype was recorded at least ten times. The J gene is TRBJ1-1, the V gene TRBV6-1, with 7 bases lining up with TRBD1. The junction had 5 bases not matched to a gene; V was cut back by 5 bases and J by 2 bases. Germline CDR1 reads MNHNS; CDR2 reads SASEGT. The CDR3 is made up of 14 amino acids. CDR3 DNA: TGTGCCAGCAGTCCGGGACAGCATAACACTGAAGCTTTCTTT. Protein: CASSPGQHNTEAFF.

This clonotype occurred many times. The chain joins TRBV20-1 to TRBJ1-3; no reliable D call. Germline CDR1 and CDR2: DFQATT and SNEGSKA (reference sequence). The V and J ends lost 5 bases and 3 bases respectively, with 11 bases between them. The CDR3 contains 13 residues. CDR3: CSAEGGFGNTIYF. The CDR3 DNA follows: TGCAGTGCTGAAGGAGGGTTTGGAAACACCATATATTTT.

This clonotype was counted between two and nine times. The J gene is TRBJ2-7, the V gene TRBV4-2; a possible D gene is TRBD2 (6 bases). Germline lookup yields CDR1 LGHNA and CDR2 YNFKEQ. With 4 bases removed from V and 4 bases from J, the gap between germline ends came to 14 bases. There are 14 residues in the CDR3. DNA of the CDR3: TGTGCCAGCAGCCCCAATCTGGAGGGATACGAGCAGTACTTC. Residues: CASSPNLEGYEQYF.

This clonotype was observed a handful of times. This chain connects TRBV5-1 to TRBJ1-1; D is ambiguous. CDR3 length: 15 residues. V lost 4 bases and J lost 3, with 16 bases in between. The germline CDR1 and CDR2 sequences are SGHRS and YFSETQ. The chain's CDR3 is CASSPGSQSDTEAFF. CDR3 sequence (DNA): TGCGCCAGCAGCCCGGGATCACAGAGTGACACTGAAGCTTTCTTT.

This clonotype was recorded a few times. The chain links TRBV12-3 or TRBV12-4 to TRBJ2-5; D might be TRBD1 (6 bases). V dropped 6 bases and J dropped 4 bases, with 9 bases sitting between them. This CDR3 contains 12 residues. The CDR3, as DNA: TGTGCCAGCAGAGGACAGCGAGAGACCCAGTACTTC. It codes for CASRGQRETQYF.

There are many counts of this clonotype. This chain links TRBV11-3 with TRBJ2-7; the D gene is possibly TRBD1 (6 bases). Germline V gene data show CDR1 as SGHNT and CDR2 as YENEEA. The CDR3 length is 14 residues. V was trimmed by 3 bases and J by 4 bases, leaving 13 bases between them. The DNA for the CDR3 is TGTGCCAGCAGCTTGTACAGGGAGAATTACGAGCAGTACTTC. Translation gives CASSLYRENYEQYF.